This T cell receptor (beta chain) was recorded in a study of blood T cell repertoires in COVID-19. Measured with immunoSEQ multiplex PCR; TCRdb has only the in-frame clones, and not every one. This repertoire shows 55,000 or so clones, roughly 79% found once; its top ten account for roughly 3.2%. The sequencing input was peripheral blood. This clonotype was obtained from a man between 60 and 75 years old with acute or convalescent COVID-19.

CDR3 loop: CASSPRRGPYEQYF. CDR3 DNA sequence: TGTGCCAGCTCACCACGCAGGGGGCCCTACGAGCAGTACTTC. The chain uses TRBV18 and TRBJ2-7; TRBD1 aligns across 8 bases. The CDR3 sequence is 14 residues long. The germline gives CDR1 KGHSH, CDR2 LQKENI. V lost 1 base to trimming and J lost 2 bases; unmatched junction nucleotides: 1.